The 30 T cell receptor beta chains below come from one sample, sequenced in a study of T cell changes during pregnancy in multiple sclerosis. Data came from immunoSEQ multiplex PCR; TCRdb stores just in-frame clones and leaves some out. The sample consists of about 50,000 clones, around 94% of them appearing once. The sequencing used CD4+ T cells from peripheral blood mononuclear cells, collected in the third trimester of pregnancy. The source of these receptors is a female donor with multiple sclerosis, enrolled in a pregnancy study.

CDR3 region: CASSQGFGDSPLHF. In DNA, the CDR3 is TGCGCCAGCAGCCAAGGGTTCGGGGATTCACCCCTCCACTTT. J is TRBJ1-6 and V is TRBV4-3; the D is unclear. V dropped 1 base and J dropped 8 bases, with 9 bases sitting between them. Germline assignment: CDR1 LGHNA and CDR2 YSLEER. CDR3 length: 14 amino acids.

The rearrangement joins TRBV29-1 to TRBJ1-1; 8 bases are a match to TRBD1. CDR3 length: 13 amino acids. The trim removed 6 bases at V and 3 bases at J, leaving 6 bases unmatched. The germline gives CDR1 SQVTM, CDR2 ANQGSEA. CDR3 sequence (DNA): TGCAGCGTACGACAGGGGATGGACACTGAAGCTTTCTTT. As protein: CSVRQGMDTEAFF.

Only one count was recorded for this clone. The V gene is TRBV4-1, the J gene TRBJ1-2, with TRBD1 as a possible D gene (5 bases). Trimming stripped 1 base from V and 4 bases from J, with 10 bases between. The CDR3 loop spans 14 amino acids. CDR1 MGHRA and CDR2 YSYEKL come from the germline V gene. The CDR3 here is CASSQVGALYGYTF. The CDR3 bases are TGCGCCAGCAGCCAAGTTGGGGCGCTCTATGGCTACACCTTC.

The chain recombines TRBV18 with TRBJ1-6, with unresolved D. The CDR3 loop spans 16 amino acids. Looked up from germline, CDR1 is KGHSH and CDR2 is LQKENI. Trimming took off 2 bases at V and 10 bases at J, with 18 bases between the two ends. CDR3 DNA sequence: TGTGCCAGCTCACCATCTGGCAGTCCGGGTGGGTCACCCCTCCACTTT. Translated: CASSPSGSPGGSPLHF.

The CDR3: CASRVSGGIPETQYF. The CDR3 nucleotides read TGTGCCAGCAGGGTGAGCGGGGGAATCCCAGAGACCCAGTACTTC. V is TRBV2 and J is TRBJ2-5, with 8 bases fitting TRBD2. This CDR3 has 15 residues. Germline V lookup: CDR1 SNHLY, CDR2 FYNNEI. Losses at the gene ends were 6 bases for V and 4 bases for J; bases not matched to a gene: 10.

V and J are TRBV2 and TRBJ1-5; TRBD1 aligns across 9 bases. This CDR3 is 14 amino acids long. CDR1 and CDR2 from the germline V gene are SNHLY and FYNNEI. The ends lost 6 bases at V and 4 bases at J; junction bases unmatched: 4. DNA for the CDR3: TGTGCCAGCAGCTCCGGGACAGGGAATCAGCCCCAGCATTTT. This codes for CASSSGTGNQPQHF.

This clone is a singleton in its sample. This sequence joins TRBV2 and TRBJ1-2; the match to TRBD1 covers 9 bases. This CDR3 has 13 amino acids. Looked up from germline, CDR1 is SNHLY and CDR2 is FYNNEI. Trimming at V came to 10 bases and at J to 4 bases, leaving 7 bases not matched to a gene. CDR3 protein: CATTGQGGYGYTF. The DNA for the CDR3 is TGTGCCACCACGGGACAGGGCGGCTATGGCTACACCTTC.

The V and J genes are TRBV27 and TRBJ1-2; TRBD1 might be the D (6 bases). This CDR3 spans 21 amino acids. V was trimmed by 6 bases and J by 3 bases, leaving 35 bases between them. From germline, CDR1 is MNHEY and CDR2 SMNVEV (reference sequence). Here the CDR3 DNA reads TGTGCCAGCAGACCTGCGAGGGTTCTAGGTCGTTCACAGGGATCCGACTATGGCTACACCTTC. Translated, it gives CASRPARVLGRSQGSDYGYTF.

On this clone itself: Other DNA sequences of this sample code for an identical CDR3. The CDR3 DNA is TGCGCCAGCAGCTTAGACAGGGGAAACTATGGCTACACCTTC. Translation: CASSLDRGNYGYTF. The chain has TRBV5-1 and TRBJ1-2, with 8 bases lining up with TRBD1. The CDR3 covers 14 residues. Per the germline V gene, CDR1 is SGHRS and CDR2 is YFSETQ. The V segment lost 2 bases and the J segment 2 bases; nucleotides outside the gene matches: 2.

The chain is built from TRBV2 and TRBJ2-3, with unresolved D. This CDR3 has 15 amino acids. Germline loops: CDR1 SNHLY, CDR2 FYNNEI. V lost 8 bases and J lost 1, with 16 bases in between. The CDR3 spells CASARRGGGTDTQYF. Written as DNA, the CDR3 is TGTGCCAGCGCCCGACGAGGCGGCGGCACAGATACGCAGTATTTT. The full variable domain, rest sourced from reference TRBV2 and TRBJ2-3, is EPEVTQTPSHQVTQMGQEVILRCVPISNHLYFYWYRQILGQKVEFLVSFYNNEISEKSEIFDDQFSVERPDGSNFTLKIRSTKLEDSAMYFCASARRGGGTDTQYFGPGTRLTVL.

This clone occurred once. The rearrangement joins TRBV5-4 to TRBJ2-3, with TRBD1 identical over 7 bases. After removal of 4 bases from V and 3 bases from J, the junction contained 8 bases not matched to a gene. CDR1 and CDR2 (germline): SGHNT, YYREEE (reference sequence). The CDR3 covers 15 residues. CDR3 sequence reads: CASSKGQGVTDTQYF. The DNA for the CDR3 is TGTGCCAGCAGCAAGGGGCAGGGGGTTACAGATACGCAGTATTTT. Supplemented by reference TRBV5-4 and TRBJ2-3, the full variable domain reads ETGVTQSPTHLIKTRGQQVTLRCSSQSGHNTVSWYQQALGQGPQFIFQYYREEENGRGNFPPRFSGLQFPNYSSELNVNALELDDSALYLCASSKGQGVTDTQYFGPGTRLTVL.

The chain carries TRBV5-8 and TRBJ1-4; D is uncertain. Trimming removed 4 bases from V and 7 bases from J, with 17 bases in between. CDR1 SGHTS and CDR2 YDEGEE come from the germline V gene. The CDR3 runs 15 residues. CDR3 bases: TGTGCCAGCAGCGCGGAGCCCCACCGGAGTGAAAAACTGTTTTTT. As protein: CASSAEPHRSEKLFF.

The chain uses TRBV27 and TRBJ2-7, with TRBD2 matching over 11 bases. Germline V CDR1 and CDR2: MNHEY, SMNVEV (reference sequence). There are 14 residues in the CDR3. The V and J ends lost 5 bases and 3 bases, in that order; junction bases with no gene match: 3. This CDR3 reads CASSLAGGDYEQYF. The CDR3 DNA is TGTGCCAGCAGTCTAGCGGGAGGCGACTACGAGCAGTACTTC.

The V and J genes are TRBV11-2 and TRBJ2-1; weak D call: TRBD1 (6 bases). V lost 4 bases and J 5 bases, leaving 18 bases between the germline ends. Germline CDR1 is SGHAT and CDR2 is FQNNGV. This CDR3 has 16 amino acids. CDR3 in amino acids: CASSSGRGTLNNEQFF. The CDR3, as DNA: TGTGCCAGCAGCTCGGGCAGGGGAACCCTTAACAATGAGCAGTTCTTC.

The chain links TRBV7-2 to TRBJ2-7, with 10 bases fitting TRBD2. Per the germline V gene, CDR1 is SGHTA and CDR2 is FQGNSA. The ends lost 1 base at V and 0 bases at J; junction bases unmatched: 0. This CDR3 is built from 15 residues. The CDR3 is CASSLGTSGSYEQYF. The CDR3 coding sequence is TGTGCCAGCAGCTTAGGGACTAGCGGCTCCTACGAGCAGTACTTC.

The CDR3 spells CASSQPSLRGADTEAFF. CDR3 sequence (DNA): TGTGCCAGCAGTCAACCCTCACTCAGGGGGGCAGACACTGAAGCTTTCTTT. The chain couples TRBV11-3 to TRBJ1-1; 7 positions match TRBD1. CDR1 and CDR2 from the germline V gene are SGHNT and YENEEA. V lost 6 bases and J lost 3; bases outside the gene matches: 16. This CDR3 is 17 amino acids long.

V and J are TRBV15 and TRBJ2-7; perhaps TRBD1 as D (6 bases). Trimming took 0 bases from V and 3 from J, leaving 18 bases between them. Germline lookup yields CDR1 LNHNV and CDR2 YYDKDF (reference sequence). CDR3 length equals 17 residues. The CDR3 reads CATSRDREDRYRYEQYF. In nucleotides, the CDR3 is TGTGCCACCAGCAGAGATCGTGAAGACAGGTATCGCTACGAGCAGTACTTC.

The chain links TRBV9 to TRBJ2-7; tentative D call: TRBD1 (6 bases). The CDR3 runs 14 residues. V was cut by 2 bases and J by 0 bases, with 9 bases left in between. Germline V gene data show CDR1 as SGDLS and CDR2 as YYNGEE. The CDR3 DNA follows: TGTGCCAGCAGCGTTACAGGGAGCTCCTACGAGCAGTACTTC. Its translation: CASSVTGSSYEQYF.

The chain links TRBV7-3 to TRBJ2-1; 7 bases match TRBD2. The CDR3 spans 14 residues. In germline, CDR1 is SGHTA, CDR2 FQGTGA. With 5 bases clipped from V and 4 bases from J, the junction kept 5 bases outside the gene matches. CDR3 residues: CASSVEAGYNEQFF. CDR3 in DNA: TGTGCCAGCAGCGTAGAAGCGGGGTACAATGAGCAGTTCTTC.

The chain has TRBV28 and TRBJ2-3, with 11 bases aligning to TRBD2. CDR3 length equals 15 residues. Trimming cost V 5 bases and J 0 bases; bases outside gene matches: 1. The germline V gene has CDR1 MDHEN and CDR2 SYDVKM. The CDR3 loop is CASSRLAGSTDTQYF. The CDR3 DNA follows: TGTGCCAGCAGTCGACTAGCGGGAAGCACAGATACGCAGTATTTT.

The V gene is TRBV7-7, the J gene TRBJ2-3; D remains ambiguous. Trimming shortened V by 3 bases and J by 2 bases, and 9 bases separated the two germline ends. Germline values: CDR1 SSHAT, CDR2 FNYEAQ (reference sequence). The CDR3 extends over 14 amino acids. CDR3 bases: TGTGCCAGCAGCTTGGGCACTCTCACAGATACGCAGTATTTT. Encoded protein: CASSLGTLTDTQYF. The whole variable domain, filled in from reference TRBV7-7 and TRBJ2-3, reads GAGVSQSPRYKVTKRGQDVTLRCDPISSHATLYWYQQALGQGPEFLTYFNYEAQPDKSGLPSDRFSAERPEGSISTLTIQRTEQRDSAMYRCASSLGTLTDTQYFGPGTRLTVL.

The chain joins TRBV7-8 to TRBJ1-4; TRBD1 aligns across 8 bases. This CDR3 has 15 amino acids. The V segment lost 3 bases and the J segment 2 bases; nucleotides outside the gene matches: 2. Germline CDR1 reads SGHVS; CDR2 reads FQNEAQ. CDR3 amino acids: CASSLQGATNEKLFF. CDR3 in DNA: TGTGCCAGCAGCTTGCAGGGGGCGACTAATGAAAAACTGTTTTTT.

The chain couples TRBV19 to TRBJ2-5, with 9 bases that match TRBD2. Germline V gene sequence: CDR1 LNHDA, CDR2 SQIVND (reference sequence). CDR3 size: 16 residues. Trimming took 3 bases from V and 1 from J; bases not matched to a gene: 6. CDR3 sequence reads: CASSIRTSATQETQYF. CDR3 bases: TGTGCCAGTAGTATCAGGACTAGCGCGACCCAAGAGACCCAGTACTTC.

The chain employs TRBV2 and TRBJ1-5, with D unresolved. The germline V gene encodes CDR1 SNHLY and CDR2 FYNNEI. The CDR3 runs 12 residues. V was pared by 2 bases and J by 9 bases, with 8 bases between. In nucleotides, the CDR3 is TGTGCCAGCAGTGAATCCCCGGGGCCCCAGCATTTT. This translates into CASSESPGPQHF.

The rearrangement joins TRBV27 to TRBJ2-5, with 13 bases aligning to TRBD2. V lost 7 bases, J lost 6 bases, and 8 bases stayed unmatched. The CDR3 spans 15 residues. Germline CDR1 is MNHEY and CDR2 is SMNVEV (reference sequence). CDR3 DNA sequence: TGTGCCAGCACTAATCGGACTAGCGGGGGAAAGACCCAGTACTTC. Protein: CASTNRTSGGKTQYF.

This clone appeared once. The chain joins TRBV6-6 to TRBJ1-1; D remains ambiguous. Trimming removed 4 bases at V and 2 bases at J, with 8 bases between. This CDR3 has 13 residues. Germline V CDR1 and CDR2: MNHNY, SVGAGI (reference sequence). DNA of the CDR3: TGTGCCAGCAGTTCTCAGACTAACACTGAAGCTTTCTTT. Encoded protein: CASSSQTNTEAFF.

The rearrangement links TRBV5-3 to TRBJ2-2, with D maybe TRBD2 (5 bases). TRBV5-3 is annotated as an ORF whose role is uncertain. This CDR3 is built from 13 residues. V shed 5 bases and J shed 3 bases, with 8 bases lying between them. The CDR3 sequence is CARSRGYTGELFF. For the CDR3, the DNA is TGTGCCAGAAGTCGGGGATACACCGGGGAGCTGTTTTTT.

This clone has only one observation. The chain carries TRBV6-6 and TRBJ1-5, with TRBD1 as a possible D gene (6 bases). Germline lookup yields CDR1 MNHNY and CDR2 SVGAGI (reference sequence). The V and J ends lost 2 bases and 3 bases respectively, with 14 bases between them. The CDR3 extends over 16 amino acids. CDR3 bases: TGTGCCAGCAGTTACCGTGGACAGAGCCTCAATCAGCCCCAGCATTTT. This sequence encodes CASSYRGQSLNQPQHF.

The J gene is TRBJ2-5, the V gene TRBV5-6, with D perhaps TRBD1 (6 bases). The CDR3 is made up of 15 amino acids. Germline assignment: CDR1 SGHDT and CDR2 YYEEEE. The ends were cut back, 4 bases at V and 3 bases at J, with 16 bases in the middle. The CDR3 loop reads CASSLDSRTKETQYF. The CDR3 nucleotides read TGTGCCAGCAGCCTGGACAGCCGAACCAAAGAGACCCAGTACTTC. The full variable domain, completed using reference TRBV5-6 and TRBJ2-5, is DAGVTQSPTHLIKTRGQQVTLRCSPKSGHDTVSWYQQALGQGPQFIFQYYEEEERQRGNFPDRFSGHQFPNYSSELNVNALLLGDSALYLCASSLDSRTKETQYFGPGTRLLVL.

The J gene is TRBJ1-5, the V gene TRBV19, with 7 bases lining up with TRBD1. Germline CDR1 and CDR2: LNHDA and SQIVND (reference sequence). The ends lost 5 bases at V and 1 base at J; junction bases unmatched: 11. The CDR3 is 17 amino acids. The CDR3 DNA sequence: TGTGCCAGTAGTTTGATTAAGGGGGCGAACAGCAATCAGCCCCAGCATTTT. Translation: CASSLIKGANSNQPQHF.